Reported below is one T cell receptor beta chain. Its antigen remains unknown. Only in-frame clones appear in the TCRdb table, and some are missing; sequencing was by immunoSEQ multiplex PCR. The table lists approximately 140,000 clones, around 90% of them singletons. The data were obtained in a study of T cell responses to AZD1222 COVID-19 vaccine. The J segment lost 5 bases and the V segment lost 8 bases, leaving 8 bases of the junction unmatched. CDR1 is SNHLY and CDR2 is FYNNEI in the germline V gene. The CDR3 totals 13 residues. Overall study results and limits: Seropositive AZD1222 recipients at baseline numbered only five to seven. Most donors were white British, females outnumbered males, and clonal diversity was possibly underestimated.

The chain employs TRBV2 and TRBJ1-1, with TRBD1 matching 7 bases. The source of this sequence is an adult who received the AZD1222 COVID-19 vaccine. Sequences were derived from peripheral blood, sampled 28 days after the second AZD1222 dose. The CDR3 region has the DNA TGTGCCAGCCTTCAGGGGGTAAATACTGAAGCTTTCTTT. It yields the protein CASLQGVNTEAFF.